These 20 T cell receptor beta chains were sequenced from one sample in a study of tumor and adjacent non-tumor tissue in lung cancer. A modified ARM-PCR protocol with three rounds of nested PCR amplified TCRbeta. TCRdb ran MiXCR on the multiplex PCR reads and lists one entry per CDR3 protein. The sample lists 52,000 or so distinct CDR3 sequences; 74% were seen once. RNA was extracted from bulk tissue without any cell sorting. This non-tumor lung sample came from over 3 cm beyond the tumor edge. Sequenced sample: distant non-tumor lung tissue. Source of these receptors: a woman in her sixties or seventies with non-small cell lung cancer.

At least ten counts were recorded for this clonotype. The chain has TRBV11-2 and TRBJ2-1; D unresolved. Trimming took 5 bases from V and 6 from J, leaving 11 bases between them. Germline V gives CDR1 SGHAT, CDR2 FQNNGV. The CDR3 has 13 amino acids. CDR3 in amino acids: CASSLGGSNEQFF. The CDR3 nucleotides are TGTGCCAGCAGCCTGGGCGGCAGCAATGAGCAGTTCTTC.

Comments on this clonotype: The junction shows a germline mismatch at one end, possibly a read error. Written as DNA, the CDR3 is TGTGCCAGCAGTATGCGGCATGAGAATTTACCCCTCCACTTT. Protein product: CASSMRHENLPLHF. The genes are TRBV12-3 or TRBV12-4 and TRBJ1-6; D unclear. The CDR3 spans 14 residues.

The J gene is TRBJ2-2, the V gene TRBV6-6; possibly TRBD1 for D (6 bases). Germline assignment: CDR1 MNHNY and CDR2 SVGAGI (reference sequence). The CDR3 is 20 amino acids. Trimming shortened V by 8 bases and J by 0 bases, and 28 bases separated the two germline ends. CDR3 bases: TGTGCCAGCGGTCCCTGGCAGGGACAACGTCACGTCCCGAACACCGGGGAGCTGTTTTTT. Its translation is CASGPWQGQRHVPNTGELFF.

In regard to this clonotype: A junction end diverges from the germline sequence, so it may reflect a read error. This chain joins TRBV20-1 and TRBJ2-7, with D perhaps TRBD1 or TRBD2 (5 bases each). CDR3 length equals 12 residues. Germline CDR1 reads DFQATT; CDR2 reads SNEGSKA (reference sequence). CDR3 amino acids: CSVTGQTGEQYF. CDR3 nucleotide sequence: TGTAGTGTTACCGGACAAACGGGGGAGCAGTACTTC.

This clonotype was seen at least ten times. This sequence joins TRBV6-2 or TRBV6-3 and TRBJ1-5; 8 nucleotides agree with TRBD1. Per the germline V gene, CDR1 is MNHEY and CDR2 is SVGEGT. The CDR3 sequence is 15 residues long. With V trimmed by 7 bases and J by 5 bases, 10 bases remained unmatched. The CDR3, as DNA: TGTGCCAGCACCACAGGGGGGAGGGAGGATCAGCCCCAGCATTTT. Protein product: CASTTGGREDQPQHF.

This clonotype was observed many times. V and J are TRBV10-2 and TRBJ1-1; maybe TRBD1 (6 bases). V was cut by 6 bases and J by 4 bases, with 12 bases left in between. CDR1 WSHSY and CDR2 SAAADI come from the germline V gene. The CDR3 runs to 13 residues. In DNA form, the CDR3 reads TGCGCCAGCAGAGACAGGCAACTCACTGAAGCTTTCTTT. It encodes CASRDRQLTEAFF.

Remarks on this clonotype: A read error may account for a junction end that differs from germline. This chain joins TRBV4-3 and TRBJ2-1, with TRBD2 matching over 11 bases. The CDR3 runs 17 residues. Germline lookup yields CDR1 LGHNA and CDR2 YSLEER. CDR3 DNA sequence: TGCGCCGGCAGCCAAGCATCGGGATTAGCGGGAGGGAATGAGGAGTTCTTC. This encodes CAGSQASGLAGGNEEFF.

V is TRBV11-2 and J is TRBJ2-7; 8 bases match TRBD1. This CDR3 is built from 15 residues. From germline, CDR1 is SGHAT and CDR2 FQNNGV. Germline trimming cut 6 bases from V and 3 bases from J; bases unmatched to any gene: 10. The CDR3 loop reads CASSRSGGAYYEQYV. CDR3 coding DNA: TGTGCCAGCAGTCGCTCAGGGGGCGCATACTACGAGCAGTACGTC.

This clonotype was seen a handful of times. This may be a read error, as it is one base from a much larger clone. V gene TRBV4-3 combines with J gene TRBJ2-5, with 12 bases aligning to TRBD1. Germline values: CDR1 LGHNA, CDR2 YSLEER. J lost 4 bases, V lost 0 bases, and 3 bases had no gene match. This CDR3 is built from 16 residues. The CDR3: CASSQDGTGGTETQYF. The CDR3 nucleotides read TGCGCCAGCAGCCAAGATGGGACAGGGGGCACAGAGACCCAGTACTTC.

On this clonotype itself: Compared with germline, one end of the junction differs, possibly owing to a read error. This chain links TRBV11-1 with TRBJ1-1; D gene unclear. The CDR3 contains 14 residues. The V gene's germline CDR1 is SGHAT and CDR2 FQDESV (reference sequence). The CDR3 DNA is TGTGCCAGCAGCTCGAACGGTATAAGCACTGAAGCTGTCTTT. Translation: CASSSNGISTEAVF.

This clonotype was found once. The germline gene is not matched at one end of the junction; a read error may be the cause. The V gene is TRBV12-3 or TRBV12-4, the J gene TRBJ2-2; D might be TRBD2 (6 bases). There are 12 residues in the CDR3. CDR3 residues: CACSFVGGELLF. As DNA, the CDR3 is TGTGCCTGCAGTTTTGTGGGCGGGGAGCTGTTATTT.

With respect to this clonotype: The germline gene is not matched at one end of the junction; a read error may be the cause. The chain employs TRBV12-3 or TRBV12-4 and TRBJ1-2, with 7 bases identical to TRBD1. The CDR3 consists of 16 residues. CDR3: CTSRLVPGQPAYGYTF. The DNA of the CDR3 is TGTACCAGTAGACTCGTACCGGGACAGCCTGCCTATGGCTACACCTTC.

The CDR3 sequence: CASGLIGQGFDEQYF. Here the CDR3 DNA reads TGTGCCAGCGGCCTAATTGGACAGGGATTCGACGAGCAGTACTTC. The chain has TRBV6-1 and TRBJ2-7, with TRBD1 matching over 8 bases. The CDR3 is made up of 15 amino acids. The germline CDR1 and CDR2 sequences are MNHNS and SASEGT. V dropped 8 bases and J dropped 5; count of bases not matched to a gene: 14.

A remark on this clonotype: A read error may account for a junction end that differs from germline. J is TRBJ2-5 and V is TRBV6-2 or TRBV6-3; D may be TRBD1 (6 bases). The CDR3 runs to 14 residues. Per the germline V gene, CDR1 is MNHEY and CDR2 is SVGEGT. The CDR3 protein is CVSSSIDPPGTQYF. In DNA, the CDR3 is TGTGTCAGCAGTTCCATCGACCCACCCGGGACACAGTACTTC.

Notes on this clonotype: This may arise from a read error, as a much more abundant clone is one base away. V usage is TRBV14 and J usage is TRBJ1-2; tentative D call: TRBD1 (6 bases). Germline V CDR1 and CDR2: SGHDN, FVKESK. This CDR3 region has 13 residues. CDR3 loop: CASNQGDMRGYTF. The CDR3 DNA is TGTGCCAGCAACCAAGGGGACATGAGGGGCTACACCTTC. Complete variable domain (other parts from reference TRBV14 and TRBJ1-2): EAGVTQFPSHSVIEKGQTVTLRCDPISGHDNLYWYRRVMGKEIKFLLHFVKESKQDESGMPNNRFLAERTGGTYSTLKVQPAELEDSGVYFCASNQGDMRGYTFGSGTRLTVV.

Points on this clonotype: A junction boundary mismatches the germline segment, possibly from a read error. This chain connects TRBV6-6 to TRBJ2-1; D remains ambiguous. Germline CDR1 is MNHNY and CDR2 is SVGAGI (reference sequence). The CDR3 is 14 amino acids. CDR3 residues: CASCYSLYMDEQCF. DNA for the CDR3: TGTGCCAGCTGTTACTCCCTTTACATGGATGAGCAGTGCTTC.

About this clonotype: Since a much larger clone is just one base distant, this may be a read error. Given the absence of the conserved phenylalanine or tryptophan at the CDR3 end, a read error is likely. This chain joins TRBV7-9 and TRBJ2-7; D uncertain. V was pared by 3 bases and J by 6 bases, with 6 bases between. The CDR3 sequence is 11 residues long. Germline assignment: CDR1 SEHNR and CDR2 FQNEAQ (reference sequence). The CDR3 loop is CASSFLGEQYS. In nucleotides, the CDR3 is TGTGCCAGCAGCTTCTTAGGCGAGCAGTACTCC.

This clonotype was observed a single time. Compared with germline, one end of the junction differs, possibly owing to a read error. The J gene is TRBJ1-5, the V gene TRBV6-2 or TRBV6-3; D unresolved. The J call may be in error: the DNA end matches TRBJ2-3 better. The CDR3 consists of 12 residues. Germline loops: CDR1 MNHEY, CDR2 SVGEGT. CDR3 DNA sequence: TGTACCAGCAGTTACCTCAGGCAGCCCCAGTATTTT. The encoded protein is CTSSYLRQPQYF.

Within the sample, this clonotype is medium-sized. This chain joins TRBV10-3 and TRBJ2-1; 7 bases fit TRBD2. Germline V lookup: CDR1 ENHRY, CDR2 SYGVKD. This CDR3 is 15 amino acids long. J gave up 7 bases and V 3 bases, and 9 bases lay outside the gene matches. Here the CDR3 DNA reads TGTGCCATCAGTGAAACTAGCGACTTGCGGAATGAGCAGTTCTTC. Translated, it gives CAISETSDLRNEQFF.

Turning to this clonotype: This sequence may be a read error, since a much larger clone differs from it by one base. The chain is built from TRBV5-1 and TRBJ1-1; perhaps TRBD1 as D (5 bases). Germline values: CDR1 SGHRS, CDR2 YFSETQ. This CDR3 spans 13 amino acids. V lost 7 bases, J lost 1 base, and 11 bases lay in between. As DNA, the CDR3 is TGCGCCAGCGCTTTGGGGCGGAACACTGAAGCTTTCTTT. This sequence encodes CASALGRNTEAFF.